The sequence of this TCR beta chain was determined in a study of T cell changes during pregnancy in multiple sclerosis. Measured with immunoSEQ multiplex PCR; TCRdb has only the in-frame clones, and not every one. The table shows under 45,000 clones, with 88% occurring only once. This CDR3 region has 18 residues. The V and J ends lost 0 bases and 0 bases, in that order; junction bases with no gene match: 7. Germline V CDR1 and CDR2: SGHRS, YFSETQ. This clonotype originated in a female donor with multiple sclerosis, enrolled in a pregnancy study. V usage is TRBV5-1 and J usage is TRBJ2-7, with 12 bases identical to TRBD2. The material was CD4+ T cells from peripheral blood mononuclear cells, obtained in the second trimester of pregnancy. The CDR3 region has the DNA TGCGCCAGCAGCTTGGAGGGACTAGCGGGCATCAGCTCCTACGAGCAGTACTTC. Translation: CASSLEGLAGISSYEQYF.